The entry that follows covers one T cell receptor (beta chain) sequence. The antigen is undetermined. V was shortened by 1 base and J by 3 bases, with 14 bases between the two germline ends. From germline, CDR1 is SGHRS and CDR2 YFSETQ. The CDR3 sequence is 16 residues long. This sample is part of a study of cytomegalovirus exposure and HLA in healthy donors. Broader study findings: A later analysis reported that several of the most significant clusters appeared to be linked to common viral pathogens, among them Epstein-Barr virus. A later analysis found TCR association rates differed by HLA locus, highest for DRB1 and lowest for HLA-C. TCR beta V- and J-gene trimming was later associated with a missense DCLRE1C variant.

PCR involved 60 Vbeta and 13 Jbeta primers. Profiling relied on immunoSEQ multiplex PCR, and the TCRdb table lists in-frame clones only, not all of them. The repertoire consists of roughly 290,000 clones, with around 80% occurring once and the leading ten covering roughly 0.3%. Sequencing used PBMCs. The chain has TRBV5-1 and TRBJ2-1, with D perhaps matching TRBD1 (6 bases). The receptor comes from a girl aged 2-15 years in good health and CMV-seronegative. The CDR3 bases are TGCGCCAGCAGCTTGTATCGGACAGCAAACTACAATGAGCAGTTCTTC. It yields the protein CASSLYRTANYNEQFF.